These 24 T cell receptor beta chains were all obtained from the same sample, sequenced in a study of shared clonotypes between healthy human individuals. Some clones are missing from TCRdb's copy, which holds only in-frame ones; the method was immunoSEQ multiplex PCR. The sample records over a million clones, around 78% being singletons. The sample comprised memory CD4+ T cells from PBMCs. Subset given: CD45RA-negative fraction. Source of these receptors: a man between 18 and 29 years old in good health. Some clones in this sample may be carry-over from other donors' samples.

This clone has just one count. DNA for the CDR3: TGTGCCAGCAGCTTGGGGTATCGGACAGGGGAACACGGGGAGCTGTTTTTT. Amino acid sequence: CASSLGYRTGEHGELFF. The genes are TRBV5-6 and TRBJ2-2, with 9 bases matching TRBD1. The CDR3 loop spans 17 amino acids. After removal of 0 bases from V and 7 bases from J, the junction contained 10 bases not matched to a gene. The germline V gene has CDR1 SGHDT and CDR2 YYEEEE. The variable domain in full, with the rest retrieved from reference TRBV5-6 and TRBJ2-2, is DAGVTQSPTHLIKTRGQQVTLRCSPKSGHDTVSWYQQALGQGPQFIFQYYEEEERQRGNFPDRFSGHQFPNYSSELNVNALLLGDSALYLCASSLGYRTGEHGELFFGEGSRLTVL.

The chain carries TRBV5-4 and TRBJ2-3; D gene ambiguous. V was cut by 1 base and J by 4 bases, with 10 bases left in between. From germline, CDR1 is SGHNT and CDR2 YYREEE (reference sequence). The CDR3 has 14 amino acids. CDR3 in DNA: TGTGCCAGCAGCTTGCAGTGGTCGGCAGATACGCAGTATTTT. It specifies CASSLQWSADTQYF.

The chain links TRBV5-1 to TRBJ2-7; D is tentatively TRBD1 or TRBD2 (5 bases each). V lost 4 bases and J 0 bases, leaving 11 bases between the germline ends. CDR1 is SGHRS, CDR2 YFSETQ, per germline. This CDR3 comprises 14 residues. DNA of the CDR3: TGCGCCAGCAGCCGGGACCTGGACTCCTACGAGCAGTACTTC. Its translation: CASSRDLDSYEQYF.

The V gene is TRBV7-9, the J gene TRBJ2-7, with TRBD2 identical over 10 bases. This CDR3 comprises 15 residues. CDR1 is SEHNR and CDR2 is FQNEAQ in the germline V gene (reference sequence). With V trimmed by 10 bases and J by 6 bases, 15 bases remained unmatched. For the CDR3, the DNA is TGTGCCACCCATCGGGGGGTAGCGGGAGGAACCGAGCAGTACTTC. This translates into CATHRGVAGGTEQYF.

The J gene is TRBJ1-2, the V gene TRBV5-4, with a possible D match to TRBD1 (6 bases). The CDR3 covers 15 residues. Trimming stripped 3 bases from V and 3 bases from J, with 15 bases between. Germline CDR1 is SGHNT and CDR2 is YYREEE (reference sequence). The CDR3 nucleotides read TGTGCCAGCAGCTCCAGCGGGGGGCCGGACTATGGCTACACCTTC. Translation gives CASSSSGGPDYGYTF.

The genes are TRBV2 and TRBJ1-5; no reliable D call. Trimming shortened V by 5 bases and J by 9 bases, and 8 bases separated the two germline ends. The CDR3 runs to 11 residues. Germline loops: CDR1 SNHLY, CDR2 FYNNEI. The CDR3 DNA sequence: TGTGCCAGCAGTCTTGGATGGCCCCAGCATTTT. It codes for CASSLGWPQHF.

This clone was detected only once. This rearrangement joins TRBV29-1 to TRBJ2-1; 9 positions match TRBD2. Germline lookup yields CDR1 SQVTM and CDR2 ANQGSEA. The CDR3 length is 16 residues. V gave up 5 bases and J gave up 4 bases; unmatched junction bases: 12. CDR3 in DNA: TGCAGCGTTCAATACGCACTAGCGGGTCTTTACAATGAGCAGTTCTTC. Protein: CSVQYALAGLYNEQFF.

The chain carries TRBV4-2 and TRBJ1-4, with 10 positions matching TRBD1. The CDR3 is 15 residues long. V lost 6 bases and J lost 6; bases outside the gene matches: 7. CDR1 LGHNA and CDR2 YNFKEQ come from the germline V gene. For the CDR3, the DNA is TGTGCCAGCAGGGGACTAGGGACAGGGGATGAAAAACTGTTTTTT. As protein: CASRGLGTGDEKLFF.

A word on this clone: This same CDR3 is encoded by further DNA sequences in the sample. This chain's CDR3 is CASSLAGTGDQPQHF. The DNA of the CDR3 is TGTGCCAGCAGCTTGGCCGGGACAGGGGACCAGCCCCAGCATTTT. V gene TRBV5-4 combines with J gene TRBJ1-5; 10 bases align to TRBD1. The CDR3 length is 15 residues. Germline V gene lookup returns CDR1 SGHNT and CDR2 YYREEE (reference sequence). The junction had 4 bases not matched to a gene; V was cut back by 0 bases and J by 7 bases.

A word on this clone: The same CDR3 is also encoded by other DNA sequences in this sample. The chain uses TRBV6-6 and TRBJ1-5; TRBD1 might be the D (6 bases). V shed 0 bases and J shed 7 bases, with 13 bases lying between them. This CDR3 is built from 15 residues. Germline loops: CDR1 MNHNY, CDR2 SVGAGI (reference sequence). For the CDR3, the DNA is TGTGCCAGCAGTTACTCGGACAGCAAAAGGCAGCCCCAGCATTTT. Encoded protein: CASSYSDSKRQPQHF.

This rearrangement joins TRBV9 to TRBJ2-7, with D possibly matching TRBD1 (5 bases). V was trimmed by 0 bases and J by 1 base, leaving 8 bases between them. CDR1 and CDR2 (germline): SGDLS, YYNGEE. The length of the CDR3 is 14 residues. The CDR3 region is CASSVDAGSYEQYF. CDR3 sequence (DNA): TGTGCCAGCAGCGTAGATGCAGGGTCCTACGAGCAGTACTTC.

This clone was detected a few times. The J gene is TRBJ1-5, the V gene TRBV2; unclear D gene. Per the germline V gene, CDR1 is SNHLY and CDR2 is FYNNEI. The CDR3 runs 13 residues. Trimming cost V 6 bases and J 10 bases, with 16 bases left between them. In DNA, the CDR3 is TGTGCCAGCAGCGAGCAGACCGTGGTACCCCAGCATTTT. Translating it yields CASSEQTVVPQHF.

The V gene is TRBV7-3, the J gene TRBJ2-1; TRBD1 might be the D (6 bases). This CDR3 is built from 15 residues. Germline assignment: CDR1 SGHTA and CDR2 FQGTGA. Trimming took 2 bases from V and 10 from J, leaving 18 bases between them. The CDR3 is CASSLLGRGGSEQFF. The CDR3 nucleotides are TGTGCCAGCAGCTTATTGGGCAGGGGCGGTTCGGAGCAGTTCTTC.

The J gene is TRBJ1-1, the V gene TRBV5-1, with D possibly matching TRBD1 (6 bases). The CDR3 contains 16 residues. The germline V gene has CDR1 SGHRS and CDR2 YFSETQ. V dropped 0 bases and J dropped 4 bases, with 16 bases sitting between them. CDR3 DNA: TGCGCCAGCAGCTTGGGGACAGCTACAGCTCCCACTGAAGCTTTCTTT. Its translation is CASSLGTATAPTEAFF. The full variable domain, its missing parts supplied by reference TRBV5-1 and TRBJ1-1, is KAGVTQTPRYLIKTRGQQVTLSCSPISGHRSVSWYQQTPGQGLQFLFEYFSETQRNKGNFPGRFSGRQFSNSRSEMNVSTLELGDSALYLCASSLGTATAPTEAFFGQGTRLTVV.

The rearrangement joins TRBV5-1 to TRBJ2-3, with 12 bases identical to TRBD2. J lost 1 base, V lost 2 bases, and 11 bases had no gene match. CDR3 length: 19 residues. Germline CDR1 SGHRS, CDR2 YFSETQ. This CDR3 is CASSLELAGGKGGTDTQYF. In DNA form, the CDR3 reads TGCGCCAGCAGCTTAGAACTAGCGGGAGGAAAAGGGGGCACAGATACGCAGTATTTT.

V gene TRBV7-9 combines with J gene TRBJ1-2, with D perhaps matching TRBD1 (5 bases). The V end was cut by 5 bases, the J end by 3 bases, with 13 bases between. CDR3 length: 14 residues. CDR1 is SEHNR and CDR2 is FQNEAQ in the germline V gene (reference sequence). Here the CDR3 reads CASSPRDRYYGYTF. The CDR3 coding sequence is TGTGCCAGCAGCCCACGGGACCGCTACTATGGCTACACCTTC. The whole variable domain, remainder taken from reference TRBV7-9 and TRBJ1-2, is DTGVSQNPRHKITKRGQNVTFRCDPISEHNRLYWYRQTLGQGPEFLTYFQNEAQLEKSRLLSDRFSAERPKGSFSTLEIQRTEQGDSAMYLCASSPRDRYYGYTFGSGTRLTVV.

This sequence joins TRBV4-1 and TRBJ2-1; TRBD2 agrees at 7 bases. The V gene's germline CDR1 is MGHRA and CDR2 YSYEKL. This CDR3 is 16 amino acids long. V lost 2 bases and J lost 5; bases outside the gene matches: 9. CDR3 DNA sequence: TGCGCCAGCAGCCAATCGTTAATAAGCGGGAACAATGAGCAGTTCTTC. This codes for CASSQSLISGNNEQFF.

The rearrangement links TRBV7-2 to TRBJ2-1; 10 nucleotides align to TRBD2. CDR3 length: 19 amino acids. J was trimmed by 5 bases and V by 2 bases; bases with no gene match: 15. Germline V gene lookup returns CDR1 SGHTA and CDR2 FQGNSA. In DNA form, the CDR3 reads TGTGCCAGCAGCTTACGGCTCCACCCCGGACTAGCGGCTCACAATGAGCAGTTCTTC. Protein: CASSLRLHPGLAAHNEQFF.

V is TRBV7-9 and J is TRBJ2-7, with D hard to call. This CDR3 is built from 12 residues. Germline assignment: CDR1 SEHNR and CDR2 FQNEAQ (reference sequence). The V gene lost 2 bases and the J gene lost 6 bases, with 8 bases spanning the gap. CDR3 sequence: CASSLKGIEQYF. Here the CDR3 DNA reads TGTGCCAGCAGCTTAAAAGGGATCGAGCAGTACTTC.

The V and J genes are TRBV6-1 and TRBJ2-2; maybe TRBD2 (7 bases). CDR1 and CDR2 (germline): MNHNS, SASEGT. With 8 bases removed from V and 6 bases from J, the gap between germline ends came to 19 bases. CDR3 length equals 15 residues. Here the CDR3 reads CASSPRGRASGELFF. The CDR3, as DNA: TGTGCCAGCTCTCCAAGGGGGAGGGCGTCCGGGGAGCTGTTTTTT.

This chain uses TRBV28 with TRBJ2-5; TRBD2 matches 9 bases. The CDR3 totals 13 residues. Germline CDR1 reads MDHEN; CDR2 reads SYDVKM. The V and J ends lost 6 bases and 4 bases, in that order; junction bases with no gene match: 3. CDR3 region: CASSRTSAETQYF. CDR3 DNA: TGTGCCAGCAGCCGGACTAGCGCAGAGACCCAGTACTTC.

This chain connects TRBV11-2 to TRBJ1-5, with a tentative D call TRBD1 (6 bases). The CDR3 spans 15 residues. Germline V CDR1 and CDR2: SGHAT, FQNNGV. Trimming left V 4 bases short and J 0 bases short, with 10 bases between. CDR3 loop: CASSSGQYSNQPQHF. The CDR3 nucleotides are TGTGCCAGCAGCTCGGGACAATATAGCAATCAGCCCCAGCATTTT.

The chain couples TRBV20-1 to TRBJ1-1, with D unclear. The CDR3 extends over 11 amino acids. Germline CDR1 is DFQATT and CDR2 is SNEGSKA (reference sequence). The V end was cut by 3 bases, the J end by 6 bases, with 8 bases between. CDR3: CSASSFPEAFF. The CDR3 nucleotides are TGCAGTGCTAGTTCTTTCCCTGAAGCTTTCTTT.

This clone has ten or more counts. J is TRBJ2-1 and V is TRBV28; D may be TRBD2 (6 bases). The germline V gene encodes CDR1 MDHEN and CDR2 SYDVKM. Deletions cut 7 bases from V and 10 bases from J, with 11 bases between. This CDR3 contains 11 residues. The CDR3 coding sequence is TGTGCCAGCACTCCGGGGGTGGAGCAGTTCTTC. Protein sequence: CASTPGVEQFF. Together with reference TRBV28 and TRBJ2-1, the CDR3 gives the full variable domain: DVKVTQSSRYLVKRTGEKVFLECVQDMDHENMFWYRQDPGLGLRLIYFSYDVKMKEKGDIPEGYSVSREKKERFSLILESASTNQTSMYLCASTPGVEQFFGPGTRLTVL.